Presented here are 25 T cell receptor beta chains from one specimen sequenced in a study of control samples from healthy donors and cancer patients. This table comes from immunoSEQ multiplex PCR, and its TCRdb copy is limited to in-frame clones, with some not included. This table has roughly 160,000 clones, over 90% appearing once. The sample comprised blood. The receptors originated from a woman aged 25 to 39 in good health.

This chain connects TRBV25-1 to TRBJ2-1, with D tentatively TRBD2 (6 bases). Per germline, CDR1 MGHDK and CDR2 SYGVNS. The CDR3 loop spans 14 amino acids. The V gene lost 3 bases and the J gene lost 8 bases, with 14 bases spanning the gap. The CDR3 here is CASSDSGETYEQFF. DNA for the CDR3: TGTGCCAGCAGTGATTCGGGGGAGACCTATGAGCAGTTCTTC. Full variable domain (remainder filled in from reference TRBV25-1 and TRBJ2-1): EADIYQTPRYLVIGTGKKITLECSQTMGHDKMYWYQQDPGMELHLIHYSYGVNSTEKGDLSSESTVSRIRTEHFPLTLESARPSHTSQYLCASSDSGETYEQFFGPGTRLTVL.

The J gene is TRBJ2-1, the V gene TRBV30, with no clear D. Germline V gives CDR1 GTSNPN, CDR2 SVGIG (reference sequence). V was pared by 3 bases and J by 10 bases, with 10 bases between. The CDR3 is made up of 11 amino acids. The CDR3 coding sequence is TGTGCCTGGAGCTTTGCGCGCGAGCAGTTCTTC. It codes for CAWSFAREQFF.

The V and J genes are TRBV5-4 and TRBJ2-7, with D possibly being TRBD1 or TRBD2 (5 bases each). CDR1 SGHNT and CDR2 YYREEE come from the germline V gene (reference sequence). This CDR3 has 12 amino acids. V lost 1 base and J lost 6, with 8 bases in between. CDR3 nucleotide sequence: TGTGCCAGCAGCTTGATTGGGGGCGAGCAGTACTTC. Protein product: CASSLIGGEQYF.

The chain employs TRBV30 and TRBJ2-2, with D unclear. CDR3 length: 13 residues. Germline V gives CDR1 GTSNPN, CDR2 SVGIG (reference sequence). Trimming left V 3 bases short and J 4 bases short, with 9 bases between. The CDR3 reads CAWSRGSTGELFF. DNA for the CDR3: TGTGCCTGGAGCCGAGGAAGCACCGGGGAGCTGTTTTTT.

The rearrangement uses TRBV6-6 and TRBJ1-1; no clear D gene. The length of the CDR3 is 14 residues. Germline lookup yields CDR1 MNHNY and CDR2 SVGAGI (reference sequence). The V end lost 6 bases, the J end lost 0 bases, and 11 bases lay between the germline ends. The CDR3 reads CASRRKGVNTEAFF. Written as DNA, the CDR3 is TGTGCCAGCAGACGAAAGGGAGTGAACACTGAAGCTTTCTTT.

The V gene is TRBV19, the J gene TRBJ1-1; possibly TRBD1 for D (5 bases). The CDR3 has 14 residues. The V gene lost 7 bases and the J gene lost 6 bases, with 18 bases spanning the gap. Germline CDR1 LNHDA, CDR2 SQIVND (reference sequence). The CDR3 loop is CASTRAGEDAEAFF. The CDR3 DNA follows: TGTGCCAGTACCCGAGCGGGGGAAGATGCTGAAGCTTTCTTT.

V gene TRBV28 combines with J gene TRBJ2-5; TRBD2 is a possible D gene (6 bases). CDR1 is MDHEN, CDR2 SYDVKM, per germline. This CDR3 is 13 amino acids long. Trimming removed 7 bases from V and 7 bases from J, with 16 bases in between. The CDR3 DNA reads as TGTGCCAGCATTACAGCGGGCATGGGGACCCAGTACTTC. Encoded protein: CASITAGMGTQYF.

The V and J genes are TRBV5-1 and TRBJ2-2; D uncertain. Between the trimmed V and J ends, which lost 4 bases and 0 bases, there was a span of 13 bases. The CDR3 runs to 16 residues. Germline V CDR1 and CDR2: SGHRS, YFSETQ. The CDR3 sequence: CASSVTEHANTGELFF. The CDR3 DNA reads TGCGCCAGCAGCGTTACAGAACACGCGAACACCGGGGAGCTGTTTTTT. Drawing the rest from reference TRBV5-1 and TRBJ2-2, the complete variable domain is KAGVTQTPRYLIKTRGQQVTLSCSPISGHRSVSWYQQTPGQGLQFLFEYFSETQRNKGNFPGRFSGRQFSNSRSEMNVSTLELGDSALYLCASSVTEHANTGELFFGEGSRLTVL.

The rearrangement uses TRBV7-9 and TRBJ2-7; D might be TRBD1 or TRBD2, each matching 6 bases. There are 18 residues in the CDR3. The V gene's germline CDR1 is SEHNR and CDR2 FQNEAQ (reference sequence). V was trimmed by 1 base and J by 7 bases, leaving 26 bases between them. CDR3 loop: CASSLGGATGTPQGEQYF. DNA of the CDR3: TGTGCCAGCAGCTTAGGGGGGGCAACCGGGACACCTCAGGGTGAGCAGTACTTC.

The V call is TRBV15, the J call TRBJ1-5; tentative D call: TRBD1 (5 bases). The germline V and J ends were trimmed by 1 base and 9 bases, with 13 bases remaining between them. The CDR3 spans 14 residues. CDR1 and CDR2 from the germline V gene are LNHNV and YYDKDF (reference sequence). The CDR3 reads CATSRGQVGRPQHF. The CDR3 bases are TGTGCCACCAGCAGAGGGCAGGTGGGGCGGCCCCAGCATTTT. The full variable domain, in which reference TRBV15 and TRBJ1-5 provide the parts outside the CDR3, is DAMVIQNPRYQVTQFGKPVTLSCSQTLNHNVMYWYQQKSSQAPKLLFHYYDKDFNNEADTPDNFQSRRPNTSFCFLDIRSPGLGDTAMYLCATSRGQVGRPQHFGDGTRLSIL.

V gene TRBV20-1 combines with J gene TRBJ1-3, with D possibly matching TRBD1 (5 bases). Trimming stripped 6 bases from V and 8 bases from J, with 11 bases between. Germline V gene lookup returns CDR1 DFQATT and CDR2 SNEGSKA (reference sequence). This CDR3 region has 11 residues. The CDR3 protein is CSAITGDTIYF. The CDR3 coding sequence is TGCAGTGCGATTACGGGGGACACCATATATTTT.

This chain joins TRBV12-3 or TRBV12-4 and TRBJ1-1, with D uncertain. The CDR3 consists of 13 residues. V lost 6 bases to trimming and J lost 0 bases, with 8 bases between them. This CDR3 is CASSGSLNTEAFF. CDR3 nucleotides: TGTGCCAGCAGCGGCTCCCTGAACACTGAAGCTTTCTTT.

Here the CDR3 DNA reads TGTGCCAGCAGTTACGGGACACCGGCAACTAATGAAAAACTGTTTTTT. This gives the protein CASSYGTPATNEKLFF. V gene TRBV6-5 combines with J gene TRBJ1-4; TRBD1 might be the D (6 bases). Germline V gene data show CDR1 as MNHEY and CDR2 as SVGAGI. Trimming removed 2 bases from V and 0 bases from J, with 10 bases in between. The CDR3 covers 16 residues.

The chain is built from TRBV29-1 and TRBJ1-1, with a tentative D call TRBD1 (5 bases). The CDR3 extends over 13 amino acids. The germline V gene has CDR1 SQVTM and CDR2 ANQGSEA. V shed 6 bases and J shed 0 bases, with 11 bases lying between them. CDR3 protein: CSVKGRVNTEAFF. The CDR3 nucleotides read TGCAGCGTCAAGGGACGGGTGAACACTGAAGCTTTCTTT.

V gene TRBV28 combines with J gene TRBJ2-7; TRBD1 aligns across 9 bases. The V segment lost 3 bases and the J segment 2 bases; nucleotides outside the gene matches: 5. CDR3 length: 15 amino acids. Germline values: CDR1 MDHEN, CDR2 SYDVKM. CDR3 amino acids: CASSFRQGGTYEQYF. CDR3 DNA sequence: TGTGCCAGCAGTTTCCGACAGGGGGGAACCTACGAGCAGTACTTC.

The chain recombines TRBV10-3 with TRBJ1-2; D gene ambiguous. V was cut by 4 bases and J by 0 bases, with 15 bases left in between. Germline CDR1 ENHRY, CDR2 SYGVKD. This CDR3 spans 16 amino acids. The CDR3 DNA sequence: TGTGCCATCAGTGGACGTGAAGGAAAAGCTAACTATGGCTACACCTTC. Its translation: CAISGREGKANYGYTF.

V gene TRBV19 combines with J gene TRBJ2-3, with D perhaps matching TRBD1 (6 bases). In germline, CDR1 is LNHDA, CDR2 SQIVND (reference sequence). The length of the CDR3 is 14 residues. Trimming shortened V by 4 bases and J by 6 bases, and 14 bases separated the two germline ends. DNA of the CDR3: TGTGCCAGTAGTACGGGTTCAGGGGCGGATACGCAGTATTTT. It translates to CASSTGSGADTQYF.

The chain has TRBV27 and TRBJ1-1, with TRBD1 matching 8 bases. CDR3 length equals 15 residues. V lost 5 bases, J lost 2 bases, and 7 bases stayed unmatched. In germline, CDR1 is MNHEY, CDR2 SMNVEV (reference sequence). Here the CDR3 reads CASSRTGFYNTEAFF. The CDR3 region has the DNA TGTGCCAGCAGTCGGACAGGGTTCTACAACACTGAAGCTTTCTTT.

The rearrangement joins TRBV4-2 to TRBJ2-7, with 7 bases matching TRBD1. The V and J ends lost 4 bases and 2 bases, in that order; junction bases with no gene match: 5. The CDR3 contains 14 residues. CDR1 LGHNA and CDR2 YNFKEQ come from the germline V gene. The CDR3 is CASSPTTGTYEQYF. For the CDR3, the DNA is TGTGCCAGCAGCCCGACGACAGGGACCTACGAGCAGTACTTC.

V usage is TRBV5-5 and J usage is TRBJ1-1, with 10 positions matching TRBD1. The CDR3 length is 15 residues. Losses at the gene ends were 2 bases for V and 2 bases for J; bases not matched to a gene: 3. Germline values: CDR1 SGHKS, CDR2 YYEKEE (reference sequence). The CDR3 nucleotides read TGTGCCAGCAGCTTCCGGGACAGGGGAAACACTGAAGCTTTCTTT. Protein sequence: CASSFRDRGNTEAFF. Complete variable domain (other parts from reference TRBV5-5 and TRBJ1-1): DAGVTQSPTHLIKTRGQQVTLRCSPISGHKSVSWYQQVLGQGPQFIFQYYEKEERGRGNFPDRFSARQFPNYSSELNVNALLLGDSALYLCASSFRDRGNTEAFFGQGTRLTVV.

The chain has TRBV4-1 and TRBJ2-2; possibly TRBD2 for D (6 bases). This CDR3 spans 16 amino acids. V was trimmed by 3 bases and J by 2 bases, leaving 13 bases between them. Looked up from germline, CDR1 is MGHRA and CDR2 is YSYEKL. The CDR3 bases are TGCGCCAGCAGCCAGGGGCTAGCGATAAACACCGGGGAGCTGTTTTTT. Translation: CASSQGLAINTGELFF.

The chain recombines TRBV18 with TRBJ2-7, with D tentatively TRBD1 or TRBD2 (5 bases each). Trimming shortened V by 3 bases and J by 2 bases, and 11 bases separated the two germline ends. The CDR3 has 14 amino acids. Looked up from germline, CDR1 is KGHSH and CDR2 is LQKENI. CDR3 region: CASSPKQGPYEQYF. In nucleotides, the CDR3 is TGTGCCAGCTCACCCAAGCAGGGACCCTACGAGCAGTACTTC.

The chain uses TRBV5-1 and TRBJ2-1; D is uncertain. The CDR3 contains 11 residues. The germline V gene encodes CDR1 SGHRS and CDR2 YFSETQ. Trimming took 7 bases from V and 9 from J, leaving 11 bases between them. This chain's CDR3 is CASRSSIEQFF. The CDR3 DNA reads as TGCGCCAGCCGTAGCAGTATTGAGCAGTTCTTC.

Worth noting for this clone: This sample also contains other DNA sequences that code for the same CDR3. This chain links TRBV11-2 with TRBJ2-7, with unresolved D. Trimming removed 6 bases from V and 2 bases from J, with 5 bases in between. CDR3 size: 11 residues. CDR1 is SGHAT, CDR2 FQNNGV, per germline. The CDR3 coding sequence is TGTGCCAGCAGTCTTACCTACGAGCAGTACTTC. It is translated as CASSLTYEQYF.

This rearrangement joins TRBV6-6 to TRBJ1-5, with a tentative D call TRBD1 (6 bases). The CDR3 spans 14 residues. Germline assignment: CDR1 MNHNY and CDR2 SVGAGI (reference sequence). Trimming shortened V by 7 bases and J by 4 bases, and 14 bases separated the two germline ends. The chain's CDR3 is CASTLKGGNQPQHF. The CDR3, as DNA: TGTGCCAGCACACTCAAAGGGGGAAATCAGCCCCAGCATTTT.